What follows are 8 T cell receptor beta chains derived from one specimen sequenced in a study of Tregs in tolerant kidney transplant recipients. Assay used: immunoSEQ multiplex PCR; TCRdb lists only in-frame clones, some missing. The sample carries around 98,000 clones, over 85% recorded once. The source material was CD4+ T cells from blood, sampled before the transplant. All receptors come from a human donor who received a combined kidney and bone marrow transplant.

In its sample, this clone was seen a few times. The chain joins TRBV7-9 to TRBJ2-5; 7 nucleotides line up with TRBD2. Per germline, CDR1 SEHNR and CDR2 FQNEAQ (reference sequence). This CDR3 has 13 residues. The ends lost 3 bases at V and 5 bases at J; junction bases unmatched: 3. CDR3 nucleotide sequence: TGTGCCAGCAGCTTGCGCGGGAGTGAGACCCAGTACTTC. Protein product: CASSLRGSETQYF.

As concerns this clone: Distinct nucleotide sequences in the sample also encode this CDR3. V usage is TRBV5-1 and J usage is TRBJ1-2; D call uncertain. V dropped 0 bases and J dropped 0 bases, with 3 bases sitting between them. Germline lookup yields CDR1 SGHRS and CDR2 YFSETQ. This CDR3 contains 13 residues. The CDR3 region has the DNA TGCGCCAGCAGCTTGGCCGCTAACTATGGCTACACCTTC. It translates to CASSLAANYGYTF.

The chain employs TRBV11-2 and TRBJ2-7; TRBD1 might be the D (6 bases). Trimming removed 2 bases at V and 2 bases at J, with 13 bases between. This CDR3 has 15 residues. From germline, CDR1 is SGHAT and CDR2 FQNNGV. This CDR3 reads CASSLNRDITYEQYF. DNA of the CDR3: TGTGCCAGCAGCTTAAACCGGGACATTACCTACGAGCAGTACTTC.

This clone was seen only once. The chain couples TRBV18 to TRBJ2-2, with 7 bases that match TRBD1. CDR3 size: 16 residues. Unmatched junction bases numbered 8, after V lost 4 bases and J lost 3 bases. Germline V gene data show CDR1 as KGHSH and CDR2 as LQKENI. The CDR3 nucleotides are TGTGCCAGCTCACAGATGACAGGGACGGACACCGGGGAGCTGTTTTTT. Translated, it gives CASSQMTGTDTGELFF.

This clone was seen just once. V gene TRBV13 combines with J gene TRBJ2-7, with 11 positions matching TRBD2. J gave up 7 bases and V 4 bases, and 18 bases lay outside the gene matches. CDR3 length: 18 residues. CDR1 is PRHDT and CDR2 is FYEKMQ in the germline V gene (reference sequence). Written as DNA, the CDR3 is TGTGCCAGCAGCTCATTAGTCGGGAGGGGACTAGCGGTCCGGGAGCAGTACTTC. It specifies CASSSLVGRGLAVREQYF. Looking up the rest from reference TRBV13 and TRBJ2-7 gives the full variable domain: AAGVIQSPRHLIKEKRETATLKCYPIPRHDTVYWYQQGPGQDPQFLISFYEKMQSDKGSIPDRFSAQQFSDYHSELNMSSLELGDSALYFCASSSLVGRGLAVREQYFGPGTRLTVT.

The chain has TRBV9 and TRBJ2-3; 13 bases are shared with TRBD2. V lost 4 bases, J lost 8 bases, and 10 bases stayed unmatched. The CDR3 is 16 residues long. Germline loops: CDR1 SGDLS, CDR2 YYNGEE. The CDR3 sequence is CASSLTSGGPVGTQYF. In DNA, the CDR3 is TGTGCCAGCAGCCTGACTAGCGGGGGGCCAGTGGGTACGCAGTATTTT. Based on the CDR3 plus reference TRBV9 and TRBJ2-3, the full variable domain is DSGVTQTPKHLITATGQRVTLRCSPRSGDLSVYWYQQSLDQGLQFLIQYYNGEERAKGNILERFSAQQFPDLHSELNLSSLELGDSALYFCASSLTSGGPVGTQYFGPGTRLTVL.

The rearrangement uses TRBV2 and TRBJ2-1, with 11 bases matching TRBD2. V was pared by 5 bases and J by 4 bases, with 4 bases of the junction left unmatched. Germline V gene lookup returns CDR1 SNHLY and CDR2 FYNNEI. CDR3 length equals 15 residues. The CDR3 DNA sequence: TGTGCCAGCAGTCTCGGGACTAGCGGATACAATGAGCAGTTCTTC. Translating gives CASSLGTSGYNEQFF.

The chain's CDR3 is CASSWGLPSTDTQYF. Here the CDR3 DNA reads TGTGCCAGCAGCTGGGGACTGCCTAGCACAGATACGCAGTATTTT. This rearrangement joins TRBV11-2 to TRBJ2-3; D possibly corresponds to TRBD2 (6 bases). The CDR3 is 15 amino acids. Germline CDR1 reads SGHAT; CDR2 reads FQNNGV. Trimming removed 4 bases at V and 0 bases at J, with 11 bases between.